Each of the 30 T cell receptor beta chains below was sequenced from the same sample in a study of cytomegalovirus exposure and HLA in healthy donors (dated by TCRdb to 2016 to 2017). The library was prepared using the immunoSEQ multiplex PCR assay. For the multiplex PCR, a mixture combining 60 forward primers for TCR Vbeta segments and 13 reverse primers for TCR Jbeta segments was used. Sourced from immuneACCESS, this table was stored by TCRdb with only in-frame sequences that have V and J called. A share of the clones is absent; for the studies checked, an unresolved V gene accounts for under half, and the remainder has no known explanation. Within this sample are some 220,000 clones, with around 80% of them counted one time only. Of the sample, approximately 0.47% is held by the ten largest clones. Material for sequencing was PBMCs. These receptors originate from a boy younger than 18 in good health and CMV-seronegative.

CDR3 loop: CASSGGRYGRGRGYTF. DNA of the CDR3: TGTGCCAGCAGCGGGGGGAGATATGGGAGGGGCCGGGGCTACACCTTC. The V call is TRBV9, the J call TRBJ1-2, with D possibly being TRBD1 (5 bases). This CDR3 comprises 16 residues. The germline V and J ends were trimmed by 3 bases and 8 bases, with 23 bases remaining between them. Germline values: CDR1 SGDLS, CDR2 YYNGEE.

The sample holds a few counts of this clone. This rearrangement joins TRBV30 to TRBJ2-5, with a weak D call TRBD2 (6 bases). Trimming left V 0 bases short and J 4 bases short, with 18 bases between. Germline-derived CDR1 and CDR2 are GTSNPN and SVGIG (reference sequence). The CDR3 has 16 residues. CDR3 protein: CAWSVGWRAPRETQYF. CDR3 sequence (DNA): TGTGCCTGGAGTGTAGGCTGGAGGGCCCCGAGAGAGACCCAGTACTTC.

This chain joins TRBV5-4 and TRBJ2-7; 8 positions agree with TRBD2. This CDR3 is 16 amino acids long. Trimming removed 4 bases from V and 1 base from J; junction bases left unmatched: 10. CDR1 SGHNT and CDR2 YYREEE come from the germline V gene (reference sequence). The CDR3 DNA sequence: TGTGCCAGCAGCCCCGAGGGGGGACTAGGTTCCTACGAGCAGTACTTC. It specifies CASSPEGGLGSYEQYF.

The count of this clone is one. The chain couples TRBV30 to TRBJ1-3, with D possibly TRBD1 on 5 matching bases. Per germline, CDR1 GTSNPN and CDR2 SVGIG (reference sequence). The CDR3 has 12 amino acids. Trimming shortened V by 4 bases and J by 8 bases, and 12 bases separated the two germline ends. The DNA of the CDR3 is TGTGCCTGGACCAGGGAAACAGACACCATATATTTT. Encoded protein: CAWTRETDTIYF.

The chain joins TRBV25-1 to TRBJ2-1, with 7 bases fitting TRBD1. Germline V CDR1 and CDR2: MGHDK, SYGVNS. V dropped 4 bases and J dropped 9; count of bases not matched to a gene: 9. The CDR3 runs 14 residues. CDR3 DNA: TGTGCCAGCAGTGCAAGGGGGCAAGGATCTGAGCAGTTCTTC. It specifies CASSARGQGSEQFF.

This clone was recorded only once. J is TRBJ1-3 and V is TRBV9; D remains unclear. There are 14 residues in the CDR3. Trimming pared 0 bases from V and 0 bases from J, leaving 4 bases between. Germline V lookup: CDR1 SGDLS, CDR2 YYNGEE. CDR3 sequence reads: CASSVAVSGNTIYF. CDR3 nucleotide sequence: TGTGCCAGCAGCGTAGCTGTCTCTGGAAACACCATATATTTT.

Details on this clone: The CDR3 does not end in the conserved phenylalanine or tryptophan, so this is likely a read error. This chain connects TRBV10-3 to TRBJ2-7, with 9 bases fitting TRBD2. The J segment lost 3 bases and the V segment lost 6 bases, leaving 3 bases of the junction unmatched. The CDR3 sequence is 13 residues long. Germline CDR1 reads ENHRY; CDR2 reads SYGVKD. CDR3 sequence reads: CAIRGGGDYEQYL. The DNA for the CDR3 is TGTGCCATCAGGGGCGGGGGGGACTACGAGCAGTACCTC.

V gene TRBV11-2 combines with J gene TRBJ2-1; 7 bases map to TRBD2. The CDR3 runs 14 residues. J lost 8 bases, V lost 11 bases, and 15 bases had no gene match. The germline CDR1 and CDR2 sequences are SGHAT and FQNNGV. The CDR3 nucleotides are TGTGCCGGATCACTCGGGGGGAGCGCTTATGAGCAGTTCTTC. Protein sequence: CAGSLGGSAYEQFF.

In DNA, the CDR3 is TGCGCCAGCAGCCAAGGGACAGGGGTCGTCACTGAAGCTTTCTTT. Encoded protein: CASSQGTGVVTEAFF. The chain links TRBV4-1 to TRBJ1-1; 9 positions match TRBD1. Unmatched junction bases numbered 4, after V lost 1 base and J lost 4 bases. CDR1 is MGHRA and CDR2 is YSYEKL in the germline V gene. This CDR3 is built from 15 residues.

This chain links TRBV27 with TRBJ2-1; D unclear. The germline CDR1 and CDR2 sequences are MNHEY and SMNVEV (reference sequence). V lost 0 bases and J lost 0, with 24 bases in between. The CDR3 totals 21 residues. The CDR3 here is CASSLSAFVDQRRSSYNEQFF. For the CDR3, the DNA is TGTGCCAGCAGTTTATCAGCGTTTGTAGATCAACGCCGCAGCTCCTACAATGAGCAGTTCTTC.

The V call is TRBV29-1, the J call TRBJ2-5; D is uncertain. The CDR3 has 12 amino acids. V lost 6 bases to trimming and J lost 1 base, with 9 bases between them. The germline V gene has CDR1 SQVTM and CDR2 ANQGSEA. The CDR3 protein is CSVTVAQETQYF. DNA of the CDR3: TGCAGCGTGACCGTAGCCCAAGAGACCCAGTACTTC. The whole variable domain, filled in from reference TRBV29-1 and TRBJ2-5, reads SAVISQKPSRDICQRGTSLTIQCQVDSQVTMMFWYRQQPGQSLTLIATANQGSEATYESGFVIDKFPISRPNLTFSTLTVSNMSPEDSSIYLCSVTVAQETQYFGPGTRLLVL.

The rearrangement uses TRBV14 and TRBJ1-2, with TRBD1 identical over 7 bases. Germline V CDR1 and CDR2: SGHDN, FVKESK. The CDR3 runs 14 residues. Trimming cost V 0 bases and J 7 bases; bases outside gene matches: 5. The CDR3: CASSQDDRVGGYTF. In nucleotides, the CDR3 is TGTGCCAGCAGCCAAGACGACAGGGTGGGTGGCTACACCTTC.

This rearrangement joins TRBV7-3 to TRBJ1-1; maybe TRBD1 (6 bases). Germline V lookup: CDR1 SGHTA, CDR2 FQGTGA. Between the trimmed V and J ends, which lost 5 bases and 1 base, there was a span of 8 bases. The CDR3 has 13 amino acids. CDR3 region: CASSEQGNTEAFF. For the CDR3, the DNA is TGTGCCAGCAGCGAACAGGGGAACACTGAAGCTTTCTTT. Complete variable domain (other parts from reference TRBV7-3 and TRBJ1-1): GAGVSQTPSNKVTEKGKYVELRCDPISGHTALYWYRQSLGQGPEFLIYFQGTGAADDSGLPNDRFFAVRPEGSVSTLKIQRTERGDSAVYLCASSEQGNTEAFFGQGTRLTVV.

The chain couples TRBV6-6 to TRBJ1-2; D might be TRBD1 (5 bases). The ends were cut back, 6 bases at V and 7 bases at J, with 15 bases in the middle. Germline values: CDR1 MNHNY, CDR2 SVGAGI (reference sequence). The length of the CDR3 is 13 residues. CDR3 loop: CASSSLQGSGYTF. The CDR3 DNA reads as TGTGCCAGCAGCTCATTGCAGGGCTCTGGCTACACCTTC.

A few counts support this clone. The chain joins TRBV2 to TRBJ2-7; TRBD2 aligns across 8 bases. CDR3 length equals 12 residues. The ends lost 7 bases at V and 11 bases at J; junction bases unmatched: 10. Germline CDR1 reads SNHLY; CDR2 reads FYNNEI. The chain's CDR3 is CASTVEREREYF. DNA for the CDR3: TGTGCCAGCACGGTGGAGCGGGAGAGGGAGTACTTC.

The CDR3 loop is CASSLRQGGNSPLHF. The DNA of the CDR3 is TGTGCCAGCAGCTTGAGACAGGGGGGTAATTCACCCCTCCACTTT. The chain uses TRBV5-5 and TRBJ1-6; 9 bases align to TRBD1. Per germline, CDR1 SGHKS and CDR2 YYEKEE (reference sequence). The CDR3 has 15 residues. V gave up 1 base and J gave up 6 bases; unmatched junction bases: 2.

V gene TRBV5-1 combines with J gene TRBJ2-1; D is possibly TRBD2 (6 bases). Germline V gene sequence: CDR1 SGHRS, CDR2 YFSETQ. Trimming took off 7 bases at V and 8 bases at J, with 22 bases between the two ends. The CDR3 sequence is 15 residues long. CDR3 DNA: TGCGCCAGCGCCCCGGTCTCCATTAGGAGGGATGAGCAGTTCTTC. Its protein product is CASAPVSIRRDEQFF.

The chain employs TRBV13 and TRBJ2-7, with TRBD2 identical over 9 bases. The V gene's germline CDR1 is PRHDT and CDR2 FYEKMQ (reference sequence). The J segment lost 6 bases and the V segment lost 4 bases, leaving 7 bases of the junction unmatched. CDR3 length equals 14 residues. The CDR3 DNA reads TGTGCCAGCAGCTCCTCGGCGGGAGGGTCCGAGCAGTACTTC. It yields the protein CASSSSAGGSEQYF. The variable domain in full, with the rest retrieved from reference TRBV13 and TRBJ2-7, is AAGVIQSPRHLIKEKRETATLKCYPIPRHDTVYWYQQGPGQDPQFLISFYEKMQSDKGSIPDRFSAQQFSDYHSELNMSSLELGDSALYFCASSSSAGGSEQYFGPGTRLTVT.

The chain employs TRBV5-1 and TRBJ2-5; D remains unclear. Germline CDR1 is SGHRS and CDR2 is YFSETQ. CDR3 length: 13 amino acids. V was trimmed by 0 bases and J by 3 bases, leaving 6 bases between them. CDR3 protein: CASSLALEETQYF. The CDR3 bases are TGCGCCAGCAGCTTGGCACTTGAAGAGACCCAGTACTTC.

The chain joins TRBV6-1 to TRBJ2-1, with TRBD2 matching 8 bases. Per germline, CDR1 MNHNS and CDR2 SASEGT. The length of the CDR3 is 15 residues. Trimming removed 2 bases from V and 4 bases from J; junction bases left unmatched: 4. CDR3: CASSELGGGYNEQFF. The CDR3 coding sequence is TGTGCCAGCAGTGAACTCGGGGGGGGGTACAATGAGCAGTTCTTC.

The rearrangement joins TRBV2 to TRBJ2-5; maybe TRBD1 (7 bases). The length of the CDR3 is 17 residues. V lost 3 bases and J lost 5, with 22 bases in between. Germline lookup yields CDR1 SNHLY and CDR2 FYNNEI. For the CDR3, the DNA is TGTGCCAGCAGTGAGGAGCCAGGGGGGATTTTGTGGGAGACCCAGTACTTC. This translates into CASSEEPGGILWETQYF.

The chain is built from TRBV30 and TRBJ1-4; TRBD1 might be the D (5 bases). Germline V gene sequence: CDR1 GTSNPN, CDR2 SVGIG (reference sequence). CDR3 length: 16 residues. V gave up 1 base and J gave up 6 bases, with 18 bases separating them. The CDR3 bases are TGTGCCTGGAGTGCTTGGGACCGCGGAGGGGATGAAAAACTGTTTTTT. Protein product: CAWSAWDRGGDEKLFF.

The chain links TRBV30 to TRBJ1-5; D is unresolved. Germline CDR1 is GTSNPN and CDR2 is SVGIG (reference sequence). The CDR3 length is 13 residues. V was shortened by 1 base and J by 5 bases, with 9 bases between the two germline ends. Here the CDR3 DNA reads TGTGCCTGGAGTGGTGGGCTGGATCAGCCCCAGCATTTT. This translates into CAWSGGLDQPQHF.

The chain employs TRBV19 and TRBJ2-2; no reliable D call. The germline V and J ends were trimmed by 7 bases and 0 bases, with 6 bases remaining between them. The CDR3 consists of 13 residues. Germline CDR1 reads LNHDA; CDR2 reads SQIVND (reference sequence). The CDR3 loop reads CASIGTNTGELFF. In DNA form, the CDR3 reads TGTGCCAGTATTGGCACGAACACCGGGGAGCTGTTTTTT.

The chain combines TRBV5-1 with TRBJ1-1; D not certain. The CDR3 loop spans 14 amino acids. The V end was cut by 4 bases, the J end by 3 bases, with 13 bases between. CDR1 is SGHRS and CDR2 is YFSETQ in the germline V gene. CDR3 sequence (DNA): TGCGCCAGCAGCGCGCGTTCCCGGGACACTGAAGCTTTCTTT. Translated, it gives CASSARSRDTEAFF.

The chain's CDR3 is CASNPSGSRNTEAFF. The CDR3 DNA sequence: TGTGCCAGCAATCCAAGCGGCAGTCGGAACACTGAAGCTTTCTTT. This chain links TRBV27 with TRBJ1-1; D is unresolved. CDR3 length: 15 amino acids. With 7 bases removed from V and 1 base from J, the gap between germline ends came to 16 bases. Germline CDR1 is MNHEY and CDR2 is SMNVEV (reference sequence).

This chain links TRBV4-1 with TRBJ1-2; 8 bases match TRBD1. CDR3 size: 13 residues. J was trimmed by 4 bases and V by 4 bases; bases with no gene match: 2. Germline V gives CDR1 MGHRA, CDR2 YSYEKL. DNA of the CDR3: TGCGCCAGCAGCCGAGGACAGGGCTATGGCTACACCTTC. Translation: CASSRGQGYGYTF.

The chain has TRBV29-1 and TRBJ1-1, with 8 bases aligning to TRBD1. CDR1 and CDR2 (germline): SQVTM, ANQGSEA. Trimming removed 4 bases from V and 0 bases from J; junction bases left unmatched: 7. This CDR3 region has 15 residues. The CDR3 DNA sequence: TGCAGCGTTGGGAGACAGGGGTGGATGAACACTGAAGCTTTCTTT. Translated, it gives CSVGRQGWMNTEAFF. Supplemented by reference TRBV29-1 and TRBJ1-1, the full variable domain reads SAVISQKPSRDICQRGTSLTIQCQVDSQVTMMFWYRQQPGQSLTLIATANQGSEATYESGFVIDKFPISRPNLTFSTLTVSNMSPEDSSIYLCSVGRQGWMNTEAFFGQGTRLTVV.

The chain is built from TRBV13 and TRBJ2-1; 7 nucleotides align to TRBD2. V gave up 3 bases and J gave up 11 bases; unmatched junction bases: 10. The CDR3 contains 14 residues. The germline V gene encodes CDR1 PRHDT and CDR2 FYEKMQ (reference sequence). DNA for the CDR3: TGTGCCAGCAGCTTGCCCTCTACTAGCGATAAGCAGTTCTTC. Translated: CASSLPSTSDKQFF. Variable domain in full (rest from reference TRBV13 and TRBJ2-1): AAGVIQSPRHLIKEKRETATLKCYPIPRHDTVYWYQQGPGQDPQFLISFYEKMQSDKGSIPDRFSAQQFSDYHSELNMSSLELGDSALYFCASSLPSTSDKQFFGPGTRLTVL.

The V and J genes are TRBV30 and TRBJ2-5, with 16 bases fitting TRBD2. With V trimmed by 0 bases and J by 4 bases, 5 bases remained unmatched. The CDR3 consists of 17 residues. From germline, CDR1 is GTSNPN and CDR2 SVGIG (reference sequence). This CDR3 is CAWSVRGLAGGSETQYF. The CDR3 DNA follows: TGTGCCTGGAGTGTAAGGGGACTAGCGGGGGGGTCAGAGACCCAGTACTTC.